Each of the 10 T cell receptor beta chains below was sequenced from the same sample in a study of T-cell reconstitution after alpha-beta-depleted transplantation in children. For TCRbeta, the library was prepared with unique molecular identifiers. TCRdb reanalysed the PCR reads using MiXCR and keeps one entry per CDR3 protein. In the table there are 250,000 to 300,000 distinct CDR3 sequences, roughly 9.1% of which are singletons. The sequencing here drew on PBMCs, taken before TCRalphabeta/CD19-depleted stem cell transplant. The receptors were gathered from a boy in the first two years of life with acute myeloid leukemia, due to receive a stem cell transplant.

This clonotype was counted ten times or more. At one boundary the junction diverges from the germline segment, which might be a read error. The gene calls are TRBV12-3 or TRBV12-4 and TRBJ2-1; D gene unclear. This CDR3 is built from 13 residues. In nucleotides, the CDR3 is TGCGCCAGCAGCTTCGGCCTTTACAATGAGCAGTTCTTC. It yields the protein CASSFGLYNEQFF.

This clonotype occurred many times. The chain joins TRBV12-3 or TRBV12-4 to TRBJ2-4; tentatively, D is TRBD2 (6 bases). V lost 5 bases and J 12 bases, leaving 20 bases between the germline ends. The CDR3 runs 14 residues. In DNA, the CDR3 is TGTGCCAGCAGTCAAGATCCCGGCCGGCGGGATCAGTACTTC. Its protein is CASSQDPGRRDQYF.

This clonotype was seen repeatedly, ten times or more. This chain links TRBV7-2 with TRBJ2-7, with a weak D call TRBD2 (6 bases). Germline CDR1 and CDR2: SGHTA and FQGNSA. V was pared by 1 base and J by 5 bases, with 15 bases between. CDR3 length: 15 amino acids. This CDR3 is CASSLGAGSRDEQYF. For the CDR3, the DNA is TGTGCCAGCAGCTTAGGAGCGGGTTCTCGGGACGAGCAGTACTTC.

This clonotype was recorded many times. This chain joins TRBV7-2 and TRBJ2-7, with TRBD1 matching 7 bases. The germline V gene has CDR1 SGHTA and CDR2 FQGNSA. Trimming took 8 bases from V and 3 from J; bases not matched to a gene: 1. The CDR3 has 11 amino acids. CDR3 nucleotide sequence: TGTGCCAGCCGGGACAGCTACGAGCAGTACTTC. It encodes CASRDSYEQYF.

This clonotype was recorded many times. The V and J genes are TRBV20-1 and TRBJ2-2; possibly TRBD1 for D (5 bases). CDR3 length: 15 residues. CDR1 is DFQATT, CDR2 SNEGSKA, per germline (reference sequence). Trimming cost V 0 bases and J 4 bases, with 12 bases left between them. The CDR3 coding sequence is TGCAGTGCTAGAGAACCGACTCAGGGCACCGGGGAGCTGTTTTTT. Protein: CSAREPTQGTGELFF.

This clonotype was observed many times. The V call is TRBV28, the J call TRBJ2-5; TRBD2 matches 10 bases. This CDR3 region has 18 residues. Looked up from germline, CDR1 is MDHEN and CDR2 is SYDVKM. V gave up 3 bases and J gave up 3 bases; unmatched junction bases: 13. CDR3 protein: CASSFLASPLAGEETQYF. Written as DNA, the CDR3 is TGTGCCAGCAGTTTCCTCGCCTCTCCTCTAGCGGGAGAAGAGACCCAGTACTTC.

This clonotype has a count of ten or more. The chain joins TRBV12-3 or TRBV12-4 to TRBJ2-2; D might be TRBD2 (5 bases). This CDR3 is 12 amino acids long. V lost 6 bases, J lost 8 bases, and 10 bases lay in between. CDR3 in amino acids: CASSDREGELFF. The CDR3 DNA sequence: TGTGCCAGCAGCGACCGGGAAGGGGAGCTGTTTTTT.

This clonotype was counted at least ten times. The chain uses TRBV5-1 and TRBJ1-1, with no clear D. Germline V gives CDR1 SGHRS, CDR2 YFSETQ. The V and J ends lost 4 bases and 1 base respectively, with 8 bases between them. There are 13 residues in the CDR3. The CDR3 sequence: CASSHTENTEAFF. CDR3 nucleotides: TGCGCCAGCAGCCATACAGAGAACACTGAAGCTTTCTTT. Variable domain in full (rest from reference TRBV5-1 and TRBJ1-1): KAGVTQTPRYLIKTRGQQVTLSCSPISGHRSVSWYQQTPGQGLQFLFEYFSETQRNKGNFPGRFSGRQFSNSRSEMNVSTLELGDSALYLCASSHTENTEAFFGQGTRLTVV.

This clonotype has a handful of counts. The CDR3 DNA is TGTGCCAGCAGTTCAATGGACAGTCGCAATCAGCCCCAGCATTTT. Its translation is CASSSMDSRNQPQHF. The chain is built from TRBV6-5 and TRBJ1-5, with D possibly being TRBD1 (6 bases). The CDR3 contains 15 residues. Trimming removed 4 bases from V and 2 bases from J, with 12 bases in between. Per the germline V gene, CDR1 is MNHEY and CDR2 is SVGAGI.

This clonotype was detected ten times or more. The chain combines TRBV7-2 with TRBJ2-3; perhaps TRBD2 as D (7 bases). The germline V and J ends were trimmed by 3 bases and 4 bases, with 14 bases remaining between them. This CDR3 contains 15 residues. Germline CDR1 reads SGHTA; CDR2 reads FQGNSA. CDR3 residues: CASSFWGGAPDTQYF. The CDR3, as DNA: TGTGCCAGCAGCTTCTGGGGGGGGGCCCCAGATACGCAGTATTTT. The full variable domain, its missing parts supplied by reference TRBV7-2 and TRBJ2-3, is GAGVSQSPSNKVTEKGKDVELRCDPISGHTALYWYRQSLGQGLEFLIYFQGNSAPDKSGLPSDRFSAERTGGSVSTLTIQRTQQEDSAVYLCASSFWGGAPDTQYFGPGTRLTVL.